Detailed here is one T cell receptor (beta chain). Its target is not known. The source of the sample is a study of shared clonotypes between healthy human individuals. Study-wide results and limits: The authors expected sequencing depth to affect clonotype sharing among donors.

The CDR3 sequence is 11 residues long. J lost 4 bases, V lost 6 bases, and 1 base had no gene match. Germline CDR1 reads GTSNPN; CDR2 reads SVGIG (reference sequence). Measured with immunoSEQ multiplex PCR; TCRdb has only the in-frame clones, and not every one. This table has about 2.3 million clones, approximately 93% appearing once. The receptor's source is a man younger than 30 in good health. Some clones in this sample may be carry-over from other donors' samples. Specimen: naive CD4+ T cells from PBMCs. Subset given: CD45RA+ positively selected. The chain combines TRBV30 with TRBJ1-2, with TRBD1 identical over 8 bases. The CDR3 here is CACTGGYGYTF. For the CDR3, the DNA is TGTGCCTGCACAGGGGGCTATGGCTACACCTTC.